These 20 T cell receptor beta chains were sequenced from one sample in a study of shared clonotypes between healthy human individuals. CD8 cells regarded as naive lacked CD45RO, were positively chosen for CCR7, and omitted terminally differentiated effector memory CD45RA+ cells. Measured with immunoSEQ multiplex PCR; TCRdb has only the in-frame clones, and not every one. Of under 2,000,000 clones listed, about 94% are singletons. The sequenced sample was naive CD8+ T cells sorted from blood. The receptors stem from a man in his late teens or twenties in good health.

The gene calls are TRBV11-2 and TRBJ2-3, with D possibly being TRBD2 (6 bases). The CDR3 length is 15 residues. CDR1 SGHAT and CDR2 FQNNGV come from the germline V gene. The V end was cut by 5 bases, the J end by 4 bases, with 16 bases between. In nucleotides, the CDR3 is TGTGCCAGCAGCCATATAGTGGGGGGATCAGATACGCAGTATTTT. Encoded protein: CASSHIVGGSDTQYF. Combining the CDR3 with reference TRBV11-2 and TRBJ2-3 gives the whole variable domain EAGVAQSPRYKIIEKRQSVAFWCNPISGHATLYWYQQILGQGPKLLIQFQNNGVVDDSQLPKDRFSAERLKGVDSTLKIQPAKLEDSAVYLCASSHIVGGSDTQYFGPGTRLTVL.

V is TRBV27 and J is TRBJ1-4, with D tentatively TRBD1 (6 bases). V lost 4 bases and J 7 bases, leaving 13 bases between the germline ends. Germline V CDR1 and CDR2: MNHEY, SMNVEV (reference sequence). The CDR3 is 14 residues long. CDR3 sequence: CASSYGPGAEKLFF. DNA of the CDR3: TGTGCCAGCAGTTATGGGCCAGGGGCTGAAAAACTGTTTTTT. Full variable domain (remainder filled in from reference TRBV27 and TRBJ1-4): EAQVTQNPRYLITVTGKKLTVTCSQNMNHEYMSWYRQDPGLGLRQIYYSMNVEVTDKGDVPEGYKVSRKEKRNFPLILESPSPNQTSLYFCASSYGPGAEKLFFGSGTQLSVL.

The chain employs TRBV11-2 and TRBJ2-1, with 9 positions matching TRBD2. The CDR3 loop spans 16 amino acids. Germline lookup yields CDR1 SGHAT and CDR2 FQNNGV. Trimming took 5 bases from V and 4 from J; bases not matched to a gene: 9. CDR3 sequence: CASSPQAGGAYNEQFF. The CDR3 DNA reads TGTGCCAGCAGCCCCCAGGCGGGAGGGGCTTACAATGAGCAGTTCTTC.

V is TRBV15 and J is TRBJ2-7, with 15 positions matching TRBD2. CDR3 length equals 16 residues. Germline-derived CDR1 and CDR2 are LNHNV and YYDKDF (reference sequence). The trim removed 3 bases at V and 5 bases at J, leaving 5 bases unmatched. As DNA, the CDR3 is TGTGCCACCAGCAGGGGACTAGCGGGAGGTAACAACGAGCAGTACTTC. This encodes CATSRGLAGGNNEQYF.

The chain links TRBV2 to TRBJ1-5, with 10 bases aligning to TRBD1. CDR1 and CDR2 (germline): SNHLY, FYNNEI. The CDR3 is 15 residues long. The V and J ends lost 4 bases and 7 bases, in that order; junction bases with no gene match: 7. This chain's CDR3 is CASSGIGDRGQPQHF. In DNA form, the CDR3 reads TGTGCCAGCAGTGGGATAGGGGACAGGGGACAGCCCCAGCATTTT. Based on the CDR3 plus reference TRBV2 and TRBJ1-5, the full variable domain is EPEVTQTPSHQVTQMGQEVILRCVPISNHLYFYWYRQILGQKVEFLVSFYNNEISEKSEIFDDQFSVERPDGSNFTLKIRSTKLEDSAMYFCASSGIGDRGQPQHFGDGTRLSIL.

The chain joins TRBV29-1 to TRBJ2-7, with 11 positions matching TRBD2. The CDR3 is 13 amino acids. Germline CDR1 SQVTM, CDR2 ANQGSEA. V lost 6 bases to trimming and J lost 7 bases; unmatched junction nucleotides: 8. The CDR3 spells CSVQLAGVLEQYF. In DNA, the CDR3 is TGCAGCGTACAACTAGCGGGGGTTCTTGAGCAGTACTTC.

The V gene is TRBV4-3, the J gene TRBJ2-4; TRBD1 agrees at 9 bases. Germline V gives CDR1 LGHNA, CDR2 YSLEER. V lost 3 bases to trimming and J lost 10 bases; unmatched junction nucleotides: 4. The CDR3 covers 13 residues. This chain's CDR3 is CASSQDRGQIQYF. The DNA for the CDR3 is TGCGCCAGCAGCCAGGACAGGGGCCAGATTCAGTACTTC.

As concerns this clone: Other DNA variants within this sample encode the same CDR3. This chain uses TRBV29-1 with TRBJ2-7, with 8 bases fitting TRBD1. CDR1 is SQVTM and CDR2 is ANQGSEA in the germline V gene. Trimming at V came to 4 bases and at J to 0 bases, leaving 2 bases not matched to a gene. The CDR3 is 13 residues long. Here the CDR3 DNA reads TGCAGCGTTGTGGGACAGGCCTCCTACGAGCAGTACTTC. Its protein is CSVVGQASYEQYF.

The chain uses TRBV6-1 and TRBJ2-7; D might be TRBD1 or TRBD2, each matching 6 bases. In germline, CDR1 is MNHNS, CDR2 SASEGT. This CDR3 has 14 amino acids. The germline V and J ends were trimmed by 6 bases and 3 bases, with 15 bases remaining between them. The CDR3 region has the DNA TGTGCCAGCAGGACGATGAGGGGGGACTACGAGCAGTACTTC. Amino acids: CASRTMRGDYEQYF.

The gene calls are TRBV5-8 and TRBJ2-7, with TRBD2 matching over 9 bases. CDR3 length: 16 amino acids. The trim removed 2 bases at V and 1 base at J, leaving 7 bases unmatched. The germline CDR1 and CDR2 sequences are SGHTS and YDEGEE. CDR3 region: CASSLPWREGSYEQYF. In DNA form, the CDR3 reads TGTGCCAGCAGCTTACCTTGGCGGGAGGGTTCCTACGAGCAGTACTTC.

This chain uses TRBV27 with TRBJ2-7; 14 bases fit TRBD2. Trimming at V came to 5 bases and at J to 4 bases, leaving 7 bases not matched to a gene. There are 16 residues in the CDR3. Per germline, CDR1 MNHEY and CDR2 SMNVEV (reference sequence). Here the CDR3 DNA reads TGTGCCAGCAGTCCCTTGGGACTAGCGGGAGTATACGAGCAGTACTTC. Translation gives CASSPLGLAGVYEQYF.

The rearrangement uses TRBV27 and TRBJ2-2; possible D gene TRBD2, 6 bases. CDR3 length: 14 amino acids. Deletions cut 2 bases from V and 5 bases from J, with 9 bases between. In germline, CDR1 is MNHEY, CDR2 SMNVEV (reference sequence). The CDR3 DNA follows: TGTGCCAGCAGTTTAGGAGGGGATACCGGGGAGCTGTTTTTT. Translated: CASSLGGDTGELFF.

The chain joins TRBV29-1 to TRBJ2-1, with D possibly being TRBD1 (8 bases). CDR1 is SQVTM and CDR2 is ANQGSEA in the germline V gene. The CDR3 is 14 residues long. Here the CDR3 reads CIANRGGYLNEQFF. In nucleotides, the CDR3 is TGCATCGCGAACAGGGGGGGCTACCTCAATGAGCAGTTCTTC.

This rearrangement joins TRBV29-1 to TRBJ2-3, with TRBD1 as a possible D gene (6 bases). V gave up 7 bases and J gave up 0 bases, with 8 bases separating them. Germline V gene sequence: CDR1 SQVTM, CDR2 ANQGSEA. CDR3 length: 12 amino acids. The CDR3 coding sequence is TGCAGCGAAGGGACAAGCACAGATACGCAGTATTTT. Translating it yields CSEGTSTDTQYF.

The chain couples TRBV15 to TRBJ2-7, with 11 bases identical to TRBD1. Germline loops: CDR1 LNHNV, CDR2 YYDKDF (reference sequence). J was trimmed by 3 bases and V by 0 bases; bases with no gene match: 1. This CDR3 region has 15 residues. CDR3 region: CATSREGTGGYEQYF. The CDR3 DNA reads as TGTGCCACCAGCAGAGAAGGGACAGGGGGCTACGAGCAGTACTTC.

The gene calls are TRBV7-8 and TRBJ2-7, with D possibly being TRBD1 (6 bases). V dropped 5 bases and J dropped 4 bases, with 18 bases sitting between them. Germline V gene lookup returns CDR1 SGHVS and CDR2 FQNEAQ. The length of the CDR3 is 15 residues. The CDR3, as DNA: TGTGCCAGCAGCCCCCACAGGGAAAATCAGTACGAGCAGTACTTC. Translation: CASSPHRENQYEQYF.

About this clone itself: This specimen includes other DNA sequences encoding the same CDR3. This chain's CDR3 is CASSVDTGSGNTIYF. DNA for the CDR3: TGTGCCAGCAGCGTAGACACAGGGTCTGGAAACACCATATATTTT. This chain links TRBV9 with TRBJ1-3; TRBD1 is a possible D gene (6 bases). V was shortened by 0 bases and J by 1 base, with 8 bases between the two germline ends. The CDR3 is 15 residues long. The germline V gene encodes CDR1 SGDLS and CDR2 YYNGEE.

The V call is TRBV4-1, the J call TRBJ2-7; no clear D gene. The CDR3 is 15 amino acids. Germline V CDR1 and CDR2: MGHRA, YSYEKL. Trimming removed 1 base at V and 2 bases at J, with 12 bases between. CDR3 bases: TGCGCCAGCAGCCAAGTGCTGTCAGATACCTACGAGCAGTACTTC. This sequence encodes CASSQVLSDTYEQYF.

The chain recombines TRBV28 with TRBJ2-5; 10 bases align to TRBD2. Germline V gives CDR1 MDHEN, CDR2 SYDVKM. The junction had 5 bases not matched to a gene; V was cut back by 2 bases and J by 5 bases. The CDR3 contains 15 residues. The chain's CDR3 is CASSLASGGFETQYF. CDR3 sequence (DNA): TGTGCCAGCAGTTTAGCTAGCGGGGGTTTTGAGACCCAGTACTTC.

This sequence joins TRBV6-5 and TRBJ2-7; 10 nucleotides line up with TRBD1. This CDR3 comprises 15 residues. From germline, CDR1 is MNHEY and CDR2 SVGAGI. V dropped 2 bases and J dropped 2; count of bases not matched to a gene: 3. The CDR3 nucleotides read TGTGCCAGCAGTTACCAGGACAGGGGGACCTACGAGCAGTACTTC. It encodes CASSYQDRGTYEQYF.